This T cell receptor (beta chain) was recorded in a study of regulatory T cells in long-lasting Graves disease. As for time point: newly diagnosed GD, antithyroid drugs for less than 3 months. Following extraction of RNA from PBMCs, that RNA was used to make the TCR library. At least ten counts were recorded for this clonotype. Trimming removed 3 bases from V and 6 bases from J, with 8 bases in between. The CDR3 consists of 13 residues. In building TCR beta libraries, iRepertoire HTBI primers were used together with Arm-PCR of CDR3 regions. TCRdb reanalysed the multiplex PCR reads using MiXCR and keeps one entry per CDR3 protein. The sample includes approximately 350,000 distinct CDR3 sequences, approximately 16% of them seen just once. These data were also filed under a second study, of T cells in Graves' hyperthyroidism and ophthalmopathy. That report adds: A model built on 13 V-J features separated ophthalmopathy from stable hyperthyroidism.

This chain links TRBV12-3 or TRBV12-4 with TRBJ1-4; D gene ambiguous. The sequencing here drew on peripheral blood mononuclear cells (PBMCs), taken at new diagnosis, from a patient treated with antithyroid drugs. The sequence came from a man aged 40-50 years with Graves disease. Written as DNA, the CDR3 is TGTGCCAGCAGTTTTAGGCCTGATGAAAAACTGTTTTTT. Amino acid sequence: CASSFRPDEKLFF.